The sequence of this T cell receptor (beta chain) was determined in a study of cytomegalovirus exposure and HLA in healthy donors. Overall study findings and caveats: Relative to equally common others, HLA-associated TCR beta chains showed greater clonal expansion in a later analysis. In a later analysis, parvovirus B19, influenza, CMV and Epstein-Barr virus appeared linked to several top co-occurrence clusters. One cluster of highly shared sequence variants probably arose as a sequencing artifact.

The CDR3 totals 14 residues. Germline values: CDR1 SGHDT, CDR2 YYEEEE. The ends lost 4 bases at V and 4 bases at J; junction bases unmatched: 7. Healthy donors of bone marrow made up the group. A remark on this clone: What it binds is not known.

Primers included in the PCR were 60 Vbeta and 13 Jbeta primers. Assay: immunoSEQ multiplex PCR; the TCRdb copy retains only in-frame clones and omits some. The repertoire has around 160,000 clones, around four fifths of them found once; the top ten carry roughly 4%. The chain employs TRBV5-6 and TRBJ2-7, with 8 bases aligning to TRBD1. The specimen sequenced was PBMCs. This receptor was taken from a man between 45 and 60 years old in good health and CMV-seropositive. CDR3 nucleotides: TGTGCCAGCAGCCTAGGACAGGGAGGTTACGAGCAGTACTTC. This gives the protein CASSLGQGGYEQYF.